The clone carrying this T cell receptor (beta chain) was seen many times. The antigen is undetermined. For the diagnoses, clinical symptoms, serum thyroxine and TRAb, thyroid ultrasound and orbital computed tomography were used. This sample was taken from a study of T cells in Graves' hyperthyroidism and ophthalmopathy. Whole-study context: Peripheral blood specimens were obtained at initial diagnosis, prior to any treatment. Whole-study findings and limits: The blood repertoire included most of the expanded thyroid clonotypes above 0.001. Ophthalmopathy could be told apart from stable hyperthyroidism with a 13 V-J model.

CDR3 length: 15 amino acids. The germline CDR1 and CDR2 sequences are MNHNS and SASEGT. V was pared by 5 bases and J by 1 base, with 6 bases of the junction left unmatched. RNA transcripts yielded amplified TCR beta CDR3 regions. Carried out on the TCR CDR3, a first-round RT-PCR used the HTBI primer set. TCRdb redid the calling of the multiplex PCR reads with MiXCR, one entry per CDR3 protein. The sample lists 500,000 to 800,000 distinct CDR3 sequences; about 14% were seen once. The clonotype was recovered from a woman in her forties or fifties with Graves' ophthalmopathy. The chain recombines TRBV6-1 with TRBJ2-7, with TRBD2 identical over 9 bases. Sequencing was carried out using blood. The CDR3 is CASSYALAGSYEQYF. The CDR3 DNA sequence: TGTGCCAGCAGTTACGCGCTAGCGGGATCCTACGAGCAGTACTTC.